The 4 T cell receptor beta chains given below trace back to one sample, sequenced in a study of CD8 T cells in ankylosing spondylitis. TCRdb re-analysed the 5' RACE reads in MiXCR, keeping a single row per CDR3 protein. Of roughly 440,000 distinct CDR3 sequences in the sample, more than 15% are singletons; the top ten hold 0.85% to 1.3%. Whole-study findings and limits: Ankylosing spondylitis blood appeared to be characterized by a TCR beta motif of eight highly homologous variants.

Their cognate antigens are unknown. The source material was blood, either unsorted or a sorted T cell fraction (not recorded which). The receptors here all came from a male donor with ankylosing spondylitis.

The CDR3 sequence: CASSLVGLVNGGSGANVLTF. The CDR3 nucleotides are TGTGCCAGCAGCTTAGTCGGGCTTGTTAACGGGGGCTCTGGGGCCAACGTCCTGACTTTC. The chain links TRBV11-2 to TRBJ2-6; the D gene is possibly TRBD2 (6 bases). Germline CDR1 and CDR2: SGHAT and FQNNGV. V lost 1 base, J lost 0 bases, and 19 bases lay in between. The CDR3 totals 20 residues.

This clonotype has only a few counts. This chain links TRBV7-3 with TRBJ1-1; D is possibly TRBD1 (5 bases). The CDR3 runs 13 residues. CDR1 SGHTA and CDR2 FQGTGA come from the germline V gene. V was pared by 0 bases and J by 8 bases, with 10 bases between. CDR3 nucleotide sequence: TGTGCCAGCAGCTTAACAAGGGGATCGGAAGCTTTCTTT. It codes for CASSLTRGSEAFF.

This clonotype appeared many times. This rearrangement joins TRBV20-1 to TRBJ1-6; TRBD1 is a possible D gene (5 bases). Looked up from germline, CDR1 is DFQATT and CDR2 is SNEGSKA (reference sequence). This CDR3 is 14 amino acids long. Trimming removed 4 bases from V and 5 bases from J, with 12 bases in between. CDR3 sequence (DNA): TGCAGTGCTACCAGGACAATGGATAATTCACCCCTCCACTTT. This encodes CSATRTMDNSPLHF.

This clonotype was seen a single time. The chain employs TRBV29-1 and TRBJ2-3; the D is unclear. Germline CDR1 SQVTM, CDR2 ANQGSEA. The CDR3 runs 13 residues. V was cut by 7 bases and J by 0 bases, with 11 bases left in between. CDR3 residues: CSARTTSTDTQYF. For the CDR3, the DNA is TGCAGCGCTCGAACAACTAGCACAGATACGCAGTATTTT.